A selection of T cell receptor beta chains follows, all from one sample in a study of PD-L1 blockade in urothelial cancer. Assay: immunoSEQ multiplex PCR; the TCRdb copy retains only in-frame clones and omits some. The sample consists of about 90,000 clones, roughly 83% of them appearing once. Sample: PBMCs, taken around atezolizumab (anti-PD-L1) treatment. The receptors were sampled from a man in his 70s with urothelial cancer. The CDR3 runs from the conserved cysteine through the conserved F or W. A D gene is named only where the DNA matches it firmly. Part of the rows lack a size; the others show once, few, many or a class for expanded clones.

.	TRBV5-1	.	TRBJ1-5	CASSLESGPEQPQHF	TGCGCCAGCAGCTTGGAATCCGGTCCCGAACAGCCCCAGCATTTT
.	TRBV19	.	TRBJ1-4	CASSIPRRGEKLFF	TGTGCCAGTAGTATACCTCGGAGAGGAGAAAAACTGTTTTTT
.	TRBV6-1	TRBD1	TRBJ1-5	CASSDRANQPQHF	TGTGCCAGCAGCGACAGGGCCAATCAGCCCCAGCATTTT
.	TRBV5-4	.	TRBJ1-2	CASSPGSAANYGYTF	TGTGCCAGCAGCCCGGGGTCAGCGGCTAACTATGGCTACACCTTC
.	TRBV6-5	.	TRBJ1-1	CASSPDPGILTEAFF	TGTGCCAGCAGCCCGGATCCAGGGATCCTCACTGAAGCTTTCTTT
.	TRBV5-1	TRBD2	TRBJ2-7	CASSLTSGRAPEQYF	TGCGCCAGCAGCTTAACTAGCGGGAGGGCCCCCGAGCAGTACTTC
.	TRBV7-9	.	TRBJ1-2	CASSLDSNYGYTF	TGTGCCAGCAGCTTAGACAGTAACTATGGCTACACCTTC
.	TRBV11-2	TRBD2	TRBJ2-1	CASSSSGGGSYEQFF	TGTGCCAGCAGCTCTAGCGGTGGAGGAAGCTATGAGCAGTTCTTC
.	TRBV12-5	TRBD2	TRBJ2-1	CASVKGLAGGNEQFF	TGTGCTAGTGTTAAGGGACTAGCGGGAGGGAATGAGCAGTTCTTC
.	TRBV6-1	.	TRBJ1-5	CASSEDLGRGQPQHF	TGTGCCAGCAGTGAAGATTTGGGGAGGGGTCAGCCCCAGCATTTT
.	TRBV7-8	TRBD1	TRBJ2-7	CASSLVGGQGAGEQYF	TGTGCCAGCAGCTTAGTGGGAGGACAGGGGGCAGGCGAGCAGTACTTC
.	TRBV5-8	.	TRBJ2-3	CASSLMSVGTDTQYF	TGTGCCAGCAGCTTAATGTCGGTCGGGACAGATACGCAGTATTTT
.	TRBV2	.	TRBJ1-3	CASNPPGSGNTIYF	TGTGCCAGCAACCCTCCGGGCTCTGGAAACACCATATATTTT
once	TRBV19	.	TRBJ2-7	CASSITGTTAAYEQYF	TGTGCCAGTAGTATAACTGGGACAACTGCTGCCTACGAGCAGTACTTC
.	TRBV19	.	TRBJ2-7	CASSKRGGDEQYF	TGTGCCAGTAGCAAGAGGGGGGGGGACGAGCAGTACTTC
.	TRBV10-3	TRBD1	TRBJ2-1	CATRKPTGGYNEQFF	TGTGCCACCCGGAAGCCTACAGGGGGCTACAATGAGCAGTTCTTC
.	TRBV7-3	.	TRBJ1-1	CASSPGLRTEAFF	TGTGCCAGCAGCCCGGGACTACGCACTGAAGCTTTCTTT
.	TRBV6-5	TRBD1	TRBJ1-2	CASSPRTGRYGYTF	TGTGCCAGCAGTCCTAGGACAGGGCGGTATGGCTACACCTTC
.	TRBV18	TRBD1	TRBJ1-1	CASSIGTGGTLTEAFF	TGTGCCAGCTCCATAGGGACAGGGGGCACTCTTACTGAAGCTTTCTTT
.	TRBV5-1	TRBD1	TRBJ1-2	CASSLVPGGFRGDYGYTF	TGCGCCAGCAGCTTGGTGCCAGGGGGCTTCAGGGGGGACTATGGCTACACCTTC
.	TRBV6-5	TRBD1	TRBJ1-1	CASSSAGTGDNTEAFF	TGTGCCAGCAGTTCCGCCGGGACAGGGGATAACACTGAAGCTTTCTTT
few	TRBV14	.	TRBJ1-1	CASSQDRVAEAFF	TGTGCCAGCAGCCAAGACAGGGTGGCTGAAGCTTTCTTT
.	TRBV6-5	TRBD1	TRBJ2-7	CASSYSGQGAGEQYF	TGTGCCAGCAGTTACTCGGGACAGGGGGCGGGCGAGCAGTACTTC
once	TRBV5-1	.	TRBJ2-3	CASSLGVGRVDTQYF	TGCGCCAGCAGCTTAGGTGTGGGTCGGGTAGATACGCAGTATTTT
.	TRBV19	.	TRBJ2-3	CASSIGGLLDTQYF	TGTGCCAGTAGTATCGGAGGGTTACTGGATACGCAGTATTTT
once	TRBV5-1	.	TRBJ2-7	CASSPGQFSSYEQYF	TGCGCCAGCAGCCCCGGACAGTTTAGCTCCTACGAGCAGTACTTC
.	TRBV7-9	TRBD1	TRBJ2-1	CASSSTGGYNEQFF	TGTGCCAGCAGCTCGACAGGGGGCTACAATGAGCAGTTCTTC
.	TRBV25-1	TRBD2	TRBJ2-1	CASSDSGASYNEQFF	TGTGCCAGCAGTGATAGCGGGGCCTCCTACAATGAGCAGTTCTTC
.	TRBV28	TRBD2	TRBJ2-2	CASSPWGGSNTGELFF	TGTGCCAGCAGTCCCTGGGGCGGGAGTAACACCGGGGAGCTGTTTTTT
.	TRBV6-1	.	TRBJ1-2	CASSELSQGGSTF	TGTGCCAGCAGTGAATTATCCCAGGGTGGTTCCACCTTC
.	TRBV5-1	.	TRBJ2-3	CASNSRPTNGNTDTQYF	TGCGCCAGCAACTCCCGTCCAACTAACGGGAACACAGATACGCAGTATTTT
.	TRBV9	TRBD1	TRBJ2-2	CASGLGQGAGGELFF	TGTGCCAGCGGACTCGGACAGGGGGCCGGCGGGGAGCTGTTTTTT
.	TRBV7-2	TRBD1	TRBJ1-1	CAGGQGRNTEAFF	TGTGCCGGGGGACAGGGAAGGAACACTGAAGCTTTCTTT
.	TRBV11-3	.	TRBJ2-7	CASSLRGIEQYF	TGTGCCAGCAGCTTAAGGGGGATCGAGCAGTACTTC
.	TRBV4-3	.	TRBJ2-7	CASSQELFSYEQYF	TGCGCCAGCAGCCAAGAGTTATTCTCCTACGAGCAGTACTTC
.	TRBV7-2	.	TRBJ2-5	CASSLYGDQETQYF	TGTGCCAGCAGCCTTTACGGGGACCAAGAGACCCAGTACTTC
.	TRBV9	.	TRBJ1-6	CASSVAAAEGSPLHF	TGTGCCAGCAGCGTAGCGGCAGCCGAGGGTTCACCCCTCCACTTT
.	TRBV19	.	TRBJ1-2	CASKDKNYGYTF	TGTGCCAGTAAAGACAAAAACTATGGCTACACCTTC
.	TRBV5-8	TRBD2	TRBJ2-5	CASSLRGGSQETQYF	TGTGCCAGCAGCTTGCGGGGGGGGTCCCAAGAGACCCAGTACTTC
once	TRBV5-1	TRBD2	TRBJ2-7	CASSSSGGAYEQYF	TGCGCCAGCAGCTCTAGCGGGGGGGCTTACGAGCAGTACTTC
.	TRBV7-2	.	TRBJ2-5	CASSRRGQETQYF	TGTGCCAGCAGCCGAAGGGGTCAAGAGACCCAGTACTTC
.	TRBV7-8	TRBD1	TRBJ2-7	CASSLSTGGYEQYF	TGTGCCAGCAGCTTATCGACAGGGGGCTACGAGCAGTACTTC
.	TRBV5-4	.	TRBJ2-2	CASSLAARVTTGELFF	TGTGCCAGCAGCTTGGCCGCCAGGGTAACCACCGGGGAGCTGTTTTTT
.	TRBV6-6	.	TRBJ1-6	CASSRQKGSPLHF	TGTGCCAGCAGCCGCCAGAAGGGGTCACCCCTCCACTTT
few	TRBV15	.	TRBJ2-7	CATSRGGDSATYEQYF	TGTGCCACCAGCAGAGGGGGGGACAGCGCTACCTACGAGCAGTACTTC
once	TRBV27	.	TRBJ2-7	CASSLRLATRNEQYF	TGTGCCAGCAGTTTAAGGCTAGCAACTCGTAACGAGCAGTACTTC
.	TRBV7-7	TRBD2	TRBJ2-1	CASSVGLAGDNEQFF	TGTGCCAGCAGCGTGGGACTAGCGGGGGACAATGAGCAGTTCTTC
few	TRBV2	TRBD2	TRBJ2-7	CASSETSGRPLGEQYF	TGTGCCAGCAGTGAAACTAGCGGGAGGCCCCTGGGCGAGCAGTACTTC
.	TRBV19	TRBD2	TRBJ2-3	CASGPGLAGDTQYF	TGTGCCAGTGGCCCGGGACTAGCGGGGGATACGCAGTATTTT
.	TRBV6-5	.	TRBJ1-4	CASSRGPAPNEKLFF	TGTGCCAGCAGTAGGGGCCCCGCGCCTAATGAAAAACTGTTTTTT
.	TRBV2	TRBD1	TRBJ1-1	CASTDRGVGTEAFF	TGTGCCAGCACCGACAGGGGGGTAGGGACTGAAGCTTTCTTT